A selection of T cell receptor beta chains follows, all from one sample in a study of OX40 agonist ivuxolimab in advanced cancers. Data came from immunoSEQ multiplex PCR; TCRdb stores just in-frame clones and leaves some out. The data contain tens of thousands of clones, over 60% of them singletons. Sequenced material: CD4+ or CD8+ T cells sorted from blood, taken in a trial of the OX40 agonist ivuxolimab. All receptors come from an adult with an advanced solid tumor such as melanoma, head and neck, liver or kidney cancer. CDR3s include the opening cysteine and the closing phenylalanine or tryptophan. A D gene is named only where the DNA matches it firmly. Clone sizes are given selectively: once, few, many, or a class where the clone is expanded.

d_call j_call v_call clone_size cdr3_aa cdr3_nt
. TRBJ1-4 TRBV6-5 . CASQNRATNEKLFF TGTGCCAGCCAGAACAGGGCAACTAATGAAAAACTGTTTTTT
. TRBJ1-2 TRBV7-9 . CASSTGFGYTF TGTGCCAGCAGCACAGGGTTTGGCTACACCTTC
. TRBJ1-6 TRBV28 . CASSLTRGLNNSPLHF TGTGCCAGCAGTCTCACCCGGGGACTGAATAATTCACCCCTCCACTTT
TRBD2 TRBJ2-1 TRBV2 once CASSRSGARGGEQFF TGTGCCAGCAGTAGGTCAGGGGCCCGGGGGGGTGAGCAGTTCTTC
TRBD1 TRBJ2-3 TRBV27 . CANLTGFSTDTQYF TGTGCCAACTTGACAGGGTTTAGCACAGATACGCAGTATTTT
. TRBJ1-1 TRBV29-1 . CSVEDPRGMVLAFF TGCAGCGTTGAAGATCCCCGGGGCATGGTGTTGGCTTTCTTT
. TRBJ1-3 TRBV11-2 . CASSSWEPGNTIYF TGTGCCAGCAGCTCCTGGGAACCTGGAAACACCATATATTTT
. TRBJ2-2 TRBV11-2 . CASRKLQPNTGELFF TGTGCCAGCAGGAAATTACAGCCGAACACCGGGGAGCTGTTTTTT
. TRBJ2-7 TRBV5-1 . CASSLDAFYEQYF TGCGCCAGCAGCTTGGACGCCTTCTACGAGCAGTACTTC
. TRBJ1-1 TRBV6-6 . CASSYSRQTEAFF TGTGCCAGCAGTTACTCGAGGCAGACTGAAGCTTTCTTT
. TRBJ1-1 TRBV13 . CASSLESETGEAFF TGTGCCAGCAGCTTAGAGAGCGAAACAGGCGAAGCTTTCTTT
TRBD1 TRBJ1-5 TRBV15 . CATSTVMGQGYNQPQHF TGTGCCACCAGCACGGTGATGGGACAGGGGTACAATCAGCCCCAGCATTTT
. TRBJ1-3 TRBV25-1 . CASSEYGKSSGNTIYF TGTGCCAGCAGTGAATACGGGAAGAGCTCTGGAAACACCATATATTTT
. TRBJ1-1 TRBV10-1 . CASSEEGNTEAFF TGCGCCAGCAGTGAGGAGGGAAACACTGAAGCTTTCTTT
. TRBJ1-3 TRBV10-3 once CAIKTSGNTIYF TGTGCCATCAAAACTTCTGGAAACACCATATATTTT
. TRBJ2-2 TRBV9 . CASSVGVGGGGGELFF TGTGCCAGCAGCGTAGGAGTCGGGGGAGGTGGCGGGGAGCTGTTTTTT
TRBD1 TRBJ1-5 TRBV11-2 . CASALGQGNQPQHF TGTGCCAGCGCCCTGGGACAGGGGAATCAGCCCCAGCATTTT
. TRBJ2-1 TRBV14 . CASSQYNEQFF TGTGCCAGCAGCCAATACAATGAGCAGTTCTTC
. TRBJ2-5 TRBV5-4 once CASSLAQETQYF TGTGCCAGCAGCTTGGCGCAAGAGACCCAGTACTTC
TRBD1 TRBJ2-1 TRBV5-1 . CASSLARTGILNEQFF TGCGCCAGCAGCTTGGCCCGGACAGGGATCTTGAATGAGCAGTTCTTC
TRBD1 TRBJ1-4 TRBV5-1 . CASSLDGTGGEKLFF TGCGCCAGCAGCTTGGACGGGACAGGGGGTGAAAAACTGTTTTTT
. TRBJ1-2 TRBV20-1 . CSAIFNYGYTF TGCAGTGCTATATTCAACTATGGCTACACCTTC
. TRBJ2-7 TRBV7-6 medium-sized CASSSGWDEQYF TGTGCCAGCAGCTCGGGGTGGGACGAGCAGTACTTC
. TRBJ1-6 TRBV5-6 few CASSLSAGVSPLHF TGTGCCAGCAGCTTATCGGCAGGGGTATCACCCCTCCACTTT
. TRBJ2-5 TRBV5-4 . CASSLIEGGETQYF TGTGCCAGCAGCTTGATAGAGGGCGGGGAGACCCAGTACTTC
. TRBJ1-5 TRBV28 once CASSRGQGQGNQPQHF TGTGCCAGCAGTCGAGGGCAGGGTCAGGGAAATCAGCCCCAGCATTTT
. TRBJ1-1 TRBV27 once CASSLLTGTEAFF TGTGCCAGCAGTCTCTTAACTGGAACTGAAGCTTTCTTT
. TRBJ2-5 TRBV5-6 . CASSLQWGGKETQYF TGTGCCAGCAGCCTGCAGTGGGGGGGCAAAGAGACCCAGTACTTC
. TRBJ1-3 TRBV7-9 . CASSSAGAPGNTIYF TGTGCCAGCAGCTCCGCGGGTGCCCCTGGAAACACCATATATTTT
. TRBJ2-2 TRBV28 . CASSLTGTWRGGELFF TGTGCCAGCAGTTTGACCGGGACCTGGAGAGGCGGGGAGCTGTTTTTT
TRBD1 TRBJ1-1 TRBV5-8 . CASSLAGGVMNTEAFF TGTGCCAGCAGCTTGGCAGGGGGGGTGATGAACACTGAAGCTTTCTTT
TRBD1 TRBJ1-6 TRBV30 . CAWSSGTGDSPLHF TGTGCCTGGAGTTCCGGGACAGGGGATTCACCCCTCCACTTT
. TRBJ1-2 TRBV30 . CAWSVGERGTPYGYTF TGTGCCTGGAGTGTAGGGGAAAGAGGGACACCCTATGGCTACACCTTC
. TRBJ1-2 TRBV6-5 . CASSYSIGGYGYTF TGTGCCAGCAGTTACTCGATTGGCGGGTACGGCTACACCTTC
. TRBJ1-1 TRBV29-1 . CSVDPNGVMNTEAFF TGCAGCGTTGACCCCAACGGTGTGATGAACACTGAAGCTTTCTTT
. TRBJ2-1 TRBV4-1 . CASFYSGTQFF TGCGCCAGCTTCTATTCCGGGACTCAGTTCTTC
. TRBJ1-1 TRBV6-5 . CASSYADTNTEAFF TGTGCCAGCAGTTACGCCGACACAAACACTGAAGCTTTCTTT
. TRBJ1-1 TRBV18 . CASSPLSTRGTEAFF TGTGCCAGCTCACCATTAAGTACGAGGGGCACTGAAGCTTTCTTT
TRBD2 TRBJ2-1 TRBV12-5 . CASGRFSSDQRGRDEQFF TGTGCTAGTGGTCGGTTTTCTTCTGACCAGCGGGGGAGGGATGAGCAGTTCTTC
. TRBJ2-3 TRBV5-6 . CASSLDGTQRWDTQYF TGTGCCAGCAGCTTGGACGGGACACAACGATGGGATACGCAGTATTTT
. TRBJ2-7 TRBV4-2 . CASSQVAPPGRSSYEQYF TGTGCCAGCAGCCAAGTAGCCCCCCCAGGACGCAGCTCCTACGAGCAGTACTTC
. TRBJ1-4 TRBV29-1 . CSVAGFAGEKLFF TGCAGCGTTGCAGGCTTTGCGGGTGAAAAACTGTTTTTT
TRBD2 TRBJ2-3 TRBV5-3 . CARSSTSGGADTQYF TGTGCCAGAAGCTCGACTAGCGGGGGGGCCGATACGCAGTATTTT
. TRBJ1-2 TRBV11-2 . CASSSLQGSYGYTF TGTGCCAGCAGCTCATTACAGGGCAGCTATGGCTACACCTTC
. TRBJ1-2 TRBV5-1 . CASSLEGAGYTF TGCGCCAGCAGCTTGGAAGGGGCCGGCTACACCTTC
. TRBJ1-6 TRBV10-3 . CAISEEGVARGSPLHF TGTGCCATCAGTGAAGAGGGGGTTGCACGCGGTTCACCCCTCCACTTT
. TRBJ1-2 TRBV9 . CASSVIEDYGYTF TGTGCCAGCAGCGTAATCGAGGACTATGGCTACACCTTC
. TRBJ2-7 TRBV7-2 . CASSPPGREPRDF TGTGCCAGCAGCCCCCCCGGCAGGGAACCCCGCGACTTC
TRBD2 TRBJ2-1 TRBV6-5 . CASSLAGGHYNEQFF TGTGCCAGCAGTCTAGCGGGGGGGCACTACAATGAGCAGTTCTTC
TRBD1 TRBJ1-2 TRBV6-1 . CASSGDRGQGYTF TGTGCCAGCAGTGGGGACAGGGGGCAAGGCTACACCTTC
. TRBJ2-7 TRBV4-1 . CASSDQGVGVLSEQYF TGTGCCAGCAGCGACCAGGGAGTGGGAGTCTTGAGCGAGCAGTACTTC
. TRBJ2-7 TRBV29-1 . CSVTISYEQYF TGCAGCGTTACGATATCCTACGAGCAGTACTTC